Below, 25 T cell receptor beta chains from the same sample are listed, as sequenced in a study of cytomegalovirus exposure and HLA in healthy donors. A multiplex PCR was run with 60 Vbeta primers and 13 Jbeta primers. Profiling relied on immunoSEQ multiplex PCR, and the TCRdb table lists in-frame clones only, not all of them. The sample has roughly 200,000 clones; 75% to 90% are singletons. The sequenced material came from PBMCs. Receptors were obtained from a woman aged 18-35 years in good health and CMV-seronegative.

The rearrangement links TRBV5-1 to TRBJ2-7, with 9 bases lining up with TRBD2. The CDR3 loop spans 17 amino acids. With 1 base clipped from V and 2 bases from J, the junction kept 10 bases outside the gene matches. The V gene's germline CDR1 is SGHRS and CDR2 YFSETQ. The CDR3 nucleotides are TGCGCCAGCAGCTTGAAGGTGGCGGGGGGGCCCCCCTACGAGCAGTACTTC. Protein product: CASSLKVAGGPPYEQYF. Combining the CDR3 with reference TRBV5-1 and TRBJ2-7 gives the whole variable domain KAGVTQTPRYLIKTRGQQVTLSCSPISGHRSVSWYQQTPGQGLQFLFEYFSETQRNKGNFPGRFSGRQFSNSRSEMNVSTLELGDSALYLCASSLKVAGGPPYEQYFGPGTRLTVT.

CDR3 in DNA: TGTGCCAGCAGCCCGGAGCGGGCAATCCCAAATGAGCAGTTCTTC. Translating gives CASSPERAIPNEQFF. V usage is TRBV6-5 and J usage is TRBJ2-1; D is perhaps TRBD2 (6 bases). V was trimmed by 6 bases and J by 7 bases, leaving 19 bases between them. This CDR3 region has 15 residues. Per the germline V gene, CDR1 is MNHEY and CDR2 is SVGAGI.

The rearrangement joins TRBV4-3 to TRBJ2-1; possibly TRBD2 for D (5 bases). V lost 4 bases and J 9 bases, leaving 16 bases between the germline ends. There are 14 residues in the CDR3. Per the germline V gene, CDR1 is LGHNA and CDR2 is YSLEER. In nucleotides, the CDR3 is TGCGCCAGCAGCCGAGAGACTAAGGCGGGTGAGCAGTTCTTC. It specifies CASSRETKAGEQFF.

The chain is built from TRBV6-5 and TRBJ2-7; 12 bases agree with TRBD2. Germline V gene lookup returns CDR1 MNHEY and CDR2 SVGAGI. The V segment lost 5 bases and the J segment 2 bases; nucleotides outside the gene matches: 4. There are 15 residues in the CDR3. The CDR3 here is CASSTGLAGTYEQYF. Here the CDR3 DNA reads TGTGCCAGCAGTACTGGACTAGCGGGGACCTACGAGCAGTACTTC.

V usage is TRBV7-2 and J usage is TRBJ2-6; D gene ambiguous. Germline CDR1 and CDR2: SGHTA and FQGNSA. CDR3 length: 18 amino acids. Deletions cut 3 bases from V and 0 bases from J, with 15 bases between. CDR3 protein: CASSFDRLSVSGANVLTF. In DNA form, the CDR3 reads TGTGCCAGCAGCTTCGATCGACTGAGCGTCTCTGGGGCCAACGTCCTGACTTTC.

Concerning this clone itself: The sample has other DNA sequences that encode this CDR3 too. The chain combines TRBV6-6 with TRBJ2-7; 7 nucleotides agree with TRBD2. Trimming removed 0 bases from V and 2 bases from J; junction bases left unmatched: 4. The CDR3 loop spans 15 amino acids. CDR1 MNHNY and CDR2 SVGAGI come from the germline V gene (reference sequence). The CDR3 spells CASSYSGGGTYEQYF. CDR3 bases: TGTGCCAGCAGTTACTCAGGCGGGGGAACCTACGAGCAGTACTTC.

The V call is TRBV27, the J call TRBJ1-1; TRBD1 is a possible D gene (6 bases). The germline V gene has CDR1 MNHEY and CDR2 SMNVEV (reference sequence). The V end lost 4 bases, the J end lost 0 bases, and 12 bases lay between the germline ends. The CDR3 consists of 15 residues. CDR3 sequence (DNA): TGTGCCAGCAGTTCCCGCCAGGGGATGAACACTGAAGCTTTCTTT. It codes for CASSSRQGMNTEAFF.

This sequence joins TRBV5-6 and TRBJ2-7; 8 bases are a match to TRBD1. Germline trimming cut 4 bases from V and 0 bases from J; bases unmatched to any gene: 6. Germline CDR1 SGHDT, CDR2 YYEEEE. The CDR3 is 15 residues long. This CDR3 reads CASSRGQGASYEQYF. The CDR3 bases are TGTGCCAGCAGCAGAGGACAGGGTGCCTCCTACGAGCAGTACTTC.

This clone was observed a single time. The gene calls are TRBV2 and TRBJ1-5, with 8 bases aligning to TRBD1. V trimming: 6 bases; J trimming: 4 bases; junction bases outside the gene matches: 2. CDR1 SNHLY and CDR2 FYNNEI come from the germline V gene. The CDR3 has 13 amino acids. CDR3 residues: CASRYRGNQPQHF. CDR3 bases: TGTGCCAGCAGGTACAGGGGGAATCAGCCCCAGCATTTT.

The chain links TRBV7-2 to TRBJ2-2; TRBD1 matches 7 bases. Unmatched junction bases numbered 5, after V lost 4 bases and J lost 9 bases. The CDR3 loop spans 13 amino acids. Germline CDR1 and CDR2: SGHTA and FQGNSA. The CDR3 sequence: CASSSDRERELFF. CDR3 nucleotides: TGTGCCAGCAGCTCCGACAGGGAGAGGGAGCTGTTTTTT.

The chain recombines TRBV7-7 with TRBJ2-7, with D hard to call. Germline CDR1 and CDR2: SSHAT and FNYEAQ (reference sequence). V was cut by 3 bases and J by 6 bases, with 9 bases left in between. This CDR3 has 12 residues. This CDR3 is CASSLLAGEQYF. As DNA, the CDR3 is TGTGCCAGCAGCTTGTTGGCTGGCGAGCAGTACTTC.

The genes are TRBV18 and TRBJ1-2, with 10 bases matching TRBD1. Germline V CDR1 and CDR2: KGHSH, LQKENI. With V trimmed by 1 base and J by 6 bases, 5 bases remained unmatched. The CDR3 runs to 15 residues. The CDR3 region has the DNA TGTGCCAGCTCACCACTTCCGACAGGGGGCGATGGCTACACCTTC. Its translation is CASSPLPTGGDGYTF.

The chain uses TRBV27 and TRBJ2-7; tentatively, D is TRBD1 (6 bases). CDR1 MNHEY and CDR2 SMNVEV come from the germline V gene (reference sequence). The CDR3 loop spans 13 amino acids. Trimming took off 4 bases at V and 2 bases at J, with 9 bases between the two ends. The CDR3 coding sequence is TGTGCCAGCAGTTCAGGGGTTACCTACGAGCAGTACTTC. It is translated as CASSSGVTYEQYF.

The rearrangement uses TRBV5-1 and TRBJ1-3, with D possibly TRBD1 on 6 matching bases. The germline V gene has CDR1 SGHRS and CDR2 YFSETQ. Between the trimmed V and J ends, which lost 3 bases and 4 bases, there was a span of 11 bases. There are 14 residues in the CDR3. CDR3 in DNA: TGCGCCAGCAGCTCACAGGGCCTCGGAAACACCATATATTTT. As protein: CASSSQGLGNTIYF.

This chain connects TRBV18 to TRBJ2-3; D not resolved. CDR3 length: 12 residues. The V and J ends lost 3 bases and 5 bases respectively, with 6 bases between them. Germline assignment: CDR1 KGHSH and CDR2 LQKENI. The CDR3 spells CASSPSVDTQYF. The CDR3 region has the DNA TGTGCCAGCTCACCGTCAGTAGATACGCAGTATTTT.

This clone was seen once. This chain links TRBV19 with TRBJ2-7, with 7 bases that match TRBD1. From germline, CDR1 is LNHDA and CDR2 SQIVND (reference sequence). The CDR3 length is 15 residues. V gave up 4 bases and J gave up 0 bases; unmatched junction bases: 6. The CDR3 is CASSTRTGLSYEQYF. CDR3 DNA sequence: TGTGCCAGTAGTACCCGGACAGGCCTCTCCTACGAGCAGTACTTC.

V and J are TRBV5-1 and TRBJ2-7; D uncertain. The V gene lost 0 bases and the J gene lost 2 bases, with 6 bases spanning the gap. The length of the CDR3 is 13 residues. Germline V CDR1 and CDR2: SGHRS, YFSETQ. In nucleotides, the CDR3 is TGCGCCAGCAGCTTGGACAATACCTACGAGCAGTACTTC. The encoded protein is CASSLDNTYEQYF. Full variable domain (outside the CDR3, taken from reference TRBV5-1 and TRBJ2-7): KAGVTQTPRYLIKTRGQQVTLSCSPISGHRSVSWYQQTPGQGLQFLFEYFSETQRNKGNFPGRFSGRQFSNSRSEMNVSTLELGDSALYLCASSLDNTYEQYFGPGTRLTVT.

V and J are TRBV5-1 and TRBJ2-7, with D perhaps TRBD2 (5 bases). Per germline, CDR1 SGHRS and CDR2 YFSETQ. CDR3 length: 14 amino acids. Trimming cost V 0 bases and J 3 bases, with 10 bases left between them. CDR3 amino acids: CASSLALAGYEQYF. The CDR3 DNA follows: TGCGCCAGCAGCTTGGCTCTAGCCGGCTACGAGCAGTACTTC.

The chain employs TRBV19 and TRBJ1-3; D is ambiguous. This CDR3 is 14 amino acids long. Trimming took 4 bases from V and 0 from J, leaving 7 bases between them. Per germline, CDR1 LNHDA and CDR2 SQIVND (reference sequence). The CDR3 spells CASSRSNSGNTIYF. CDR3 bases: TGTGCCAGTAGTAGGAGTAACTCTGGAAACACCATATATTTT.

The genes are TRBV5-4 and TRBJ2-3; 7 bases are a match to TRBD2. V trimming: 0 bases; J trimming: 0 bases; junction bases outside the gene matches: 16. This CDR3 has 20 residues. Germline V lookup: CDR1 SGHNT, CDR2 YYREEE (reference sequence). The CDR3 DNA reads as TGTGCCAGCAGCTTGGATTCGGCTAGCGGAAGACTCTTTAGCACAGATACGCAGTATTTT. It specifies CASSLDSASGRLFSTDTQYF.

In this sample, this clone turned up a few times. The chain carries TRBV18 and TRBJ1-5; 7 nucleotides line up with TRBD1. The germline gives CDR1 KGHSH, CDR2 LQKENI. Trimming cost V 4 bases and J 3 bases; bases outside gene matches: 6. The CDR3 is made up of 15 amino acids. The CDR3 loop is CASSRTGVTNQPQHF. In nucleotides, the CDR3 is TGTGCCAGCTCACGTACAGGGGTTACCAATCAGCCCCAGCATTTT.

The genes are TRBV6-5 and TRBJ1-2; D unresolved. Germline CDR1 reads MNHEY; CDR2 reads SVGAGI. CDR3 length: 13 residues. V was shortened by 6 bases and J by 4 bases, with 12 bases between the two germline ends. CDR3 protein: CASSHGPVYGYTF. CDR3 bases: TGTGCCAGCAGCCACGGTCCCGTCTATGGCTACACCTTC.

The rearrangement links TRBV5-1 to TRBJ2-1, with TRBD1 matching over 7 bases. CDR3 size: 14 residues. Germline CDR1 is SGHRS and CDR2 is YFSETQ. The J segment lost 4 bases and the V segment lost 4 bases, leaving 5 bases of the junction unmatched. Here the CDR3 reads CASSMGQQYNEQFF. In DNA, the CDR3 is TGCGCCAGCAGCATGGGACAGCAATACAATGAGCAGTTCTTC. The full variable domain, with the rest looked up from reference TRBV5-1 and TRBJ2-1, is KAGVTQTPRYLIKTRGQQVTLSCSPISGHRSVSWYQQTPGQGLQFLFEYFSETQRNKGNFPGRFSGRQFSNSRSEMNVSTLELGDSALYLCASSMGQQYNEQFFGPGTRLTVL.

The rearrangement joins TRBV5-1 to TRBJ2-7; TRBD1 aligns across 9 bases. Germline values: CDR1 SGHRS, CDR2 YFSETQ. Losses at the gene ends were 0 bases for V and 3 bases for J; bases not matched to a gene: 7. The CDR3 has 16 amino acids. CDR3 sequence reads: CASSLVGTGRDYEQYF. CDR3 nucleotides: TGCGCCAGCAGCTTGGTGGGGACAGGGAGAGACTACGAGCAGTACTTC.

J is TRBJ1-1 and V is TRBV5-8, with 9 bases aligning to TRBD1. The trim removed 4 bases at V and 3 bases at J, leaving 4 bases unmatched. CDR1 is SGHTS, CDR2 YDEGEE, per germline. The CDR3 spans 14 residues. CDR3 DNA: TGTGCCAGCAGCCCCCGGGACAGGGACACTGAAGCTTTCTTT. Amino acid sequence: CASSPRDRDTEAFF.